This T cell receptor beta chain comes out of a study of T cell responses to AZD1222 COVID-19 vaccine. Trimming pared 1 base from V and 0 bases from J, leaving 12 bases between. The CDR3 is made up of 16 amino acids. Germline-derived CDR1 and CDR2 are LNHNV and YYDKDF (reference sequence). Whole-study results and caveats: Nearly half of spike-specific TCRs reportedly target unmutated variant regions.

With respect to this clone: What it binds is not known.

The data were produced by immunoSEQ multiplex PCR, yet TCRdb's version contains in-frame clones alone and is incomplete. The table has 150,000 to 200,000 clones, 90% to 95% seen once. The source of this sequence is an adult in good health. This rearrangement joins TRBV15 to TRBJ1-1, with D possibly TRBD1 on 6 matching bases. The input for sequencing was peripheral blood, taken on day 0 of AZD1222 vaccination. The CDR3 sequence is CATSRAVGGMNTEAFF. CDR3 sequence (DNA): TGTGCCACCAGCAGAGCGGTCGGGGGCATGAACACTGAAGCTTTCTTT.